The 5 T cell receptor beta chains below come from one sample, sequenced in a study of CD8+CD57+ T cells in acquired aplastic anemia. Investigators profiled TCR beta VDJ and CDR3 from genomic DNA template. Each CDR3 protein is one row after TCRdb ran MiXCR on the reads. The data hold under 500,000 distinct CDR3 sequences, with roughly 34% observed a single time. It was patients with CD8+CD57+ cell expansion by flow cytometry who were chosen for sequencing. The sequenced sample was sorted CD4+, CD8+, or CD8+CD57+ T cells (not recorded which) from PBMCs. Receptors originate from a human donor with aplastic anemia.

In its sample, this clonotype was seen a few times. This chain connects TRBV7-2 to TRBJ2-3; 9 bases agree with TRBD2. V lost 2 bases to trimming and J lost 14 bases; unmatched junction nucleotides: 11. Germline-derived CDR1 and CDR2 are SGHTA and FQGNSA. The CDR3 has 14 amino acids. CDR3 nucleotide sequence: TGTGCCAGCAGCTTACGGGTAGAGCGGGAGGATTGGTATTTT. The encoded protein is CASSLRVEREDWYF.

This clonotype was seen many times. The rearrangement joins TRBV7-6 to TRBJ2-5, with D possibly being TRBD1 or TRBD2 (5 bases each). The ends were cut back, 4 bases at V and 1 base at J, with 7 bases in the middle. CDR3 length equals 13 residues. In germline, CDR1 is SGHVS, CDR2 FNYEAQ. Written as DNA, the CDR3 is TGTGCCAGCAGCTGGGGGATCCAAGAGACCCAGTACTTC. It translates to CASSWGIQETQYF.

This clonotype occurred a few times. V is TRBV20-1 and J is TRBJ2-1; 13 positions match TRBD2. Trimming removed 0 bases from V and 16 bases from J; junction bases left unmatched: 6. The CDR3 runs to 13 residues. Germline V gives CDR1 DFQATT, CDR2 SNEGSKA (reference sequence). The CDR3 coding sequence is TGCAGTGCTAGAGAGGGACTAGCGGGGAGCAGTTTCTTC. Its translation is CSAREGLAGSSFF.

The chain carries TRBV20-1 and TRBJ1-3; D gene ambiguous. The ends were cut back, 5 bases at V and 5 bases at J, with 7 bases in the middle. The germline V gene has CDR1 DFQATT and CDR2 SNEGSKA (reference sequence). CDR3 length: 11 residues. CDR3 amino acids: CSAHVRNTIYF. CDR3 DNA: TGCAGTGCTCACGTCCGAAACACCATATATTTT.

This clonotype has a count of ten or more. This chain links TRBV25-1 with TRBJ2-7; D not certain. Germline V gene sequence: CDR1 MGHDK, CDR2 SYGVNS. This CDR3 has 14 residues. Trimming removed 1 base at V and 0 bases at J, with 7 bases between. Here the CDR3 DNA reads TGTGCCAGCAGTGAATGGGGTCTCTCCTACGAGCAGTACTTC. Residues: CASSEWGLSYEQYF.